These 32 T cell receptor beta chains were all obtained from the same sample, sequenced in a study of T-cell reconstitution after alpha-beta-depleted transplantation in children. Unique molecular identifiers were incorporated into the prepared TCRbeta library. Each CDR3 protein is one row after TCRdb ran MiXCR on the PCR reads. The sample shows some 520,000 distinct CDR3 sequences, around a third of them seen only once. The specimen comprised PBMCs from the stem cell graft donor, sampled from the stem cell graft. The receptor set was obtained from a human donor who donated a stem cell graft to a child with aplastic anemia.

This clonotype was found once. The chain has TRBV11-3 and TRBJ1-3; D uncertain. The CDR3 totals 14 residues. CDR1 SGHNT and CDR2 YENEEA come from the germline V gene. With 7 bases removed from V and 0 bases from J, the gap between germline ends came to 10 bases. DNA of the CDR3: TGTGCCAGCACCCCGGGGAACTCTGGAAACACCATATATTTT. The encoded protein is CASTPGNSGNTIYF.

The gene calls are TRBV7-9 and TRBJ2-2; unclear D gene. CDR3 length: 12 amino acids. Germline-derived CDR1 and CDR2 are SEHNR and FQNEAQ (reference sequence). The ends were cut back, 3 bases at V and 6 bases at J, with 5 bases in the middle. CDR3: CASSFYPGELFF. The CDR3 region has the DNA TGTGCCAGCAGCTTCTATCCCGGGGAGCTGTTTTTT.

This clonotype was counted a few times. The chain recombines TRBV12-5 with TRBJ2-1, with a weak D call TRBD1 (6 bases). Germline V gene data show CDR1 as LGHNT and CDR2 as FRNRAP. V was cut by 1 base and J by 6 bases, with 10 bases left in between. The CDR3 extends over 14 amino acids. The CDR3 DNA follows: TGTGCTAGTGGTTTGGACCACAGGGCCAATGAGCAGTTCTTC. This encodes CASGLDHRANEQFF.

This clonotype came up a few times. The genes are TRBV6-1 and TRBJ1-1; D gene uncertain. Germline V lookup: CDR1 MNHNS, CDR2 SASEGT. V lost 2 bases, J lost 4 bases, and 11 bases lay in between. This CDR3 is built from 14 residues. The CDR3 bases are TGTGCCAGCAGTGAAAGCCGGGAGGGCACTGAAGCTTTCTTT. Protein product: CASSESREGTEAFF.

V is TRBV6-2 or TRBV6-3 and J is TRBJ1-2; D is possibly TRBD1 (6 bases). CDR1 is MNHEY, CDR2 SVGEGT, per germline. Trimming removed 5 bases at V and 2 bases at J, with 12 bases between. This CDR3 is 14 amino acids long. DNA for the CDR3: TGTGCCAGCAGTGTGGACAGCGAGAACTATGGCTACACCTTC. Its translation: CASSVDSENYGYTF.

The table lists this clonotype with a few counts. This chain connects TRBV7-9 to TRBJ2-1, with 8 bases lining up with TRBD2. V shed 6 bases and J 8 bases; nucleotides not matched to a gene: 12. The germline gives CDR1 SEHNR, CDR2 FQNEAQ (reference sequence). The CDR3 covers 15 residues. This CDR3 reads CASRTPSGSYDEQFF. Here the CDR3 DNA reads TGTGCCAGCAGGACCCCCAGCGGGAGTTATGATGAGCAGTTCTTC. Full variable domain (remainder filled in from reference TRBV7-9 and TRBJ2-1): DTGVSQNPRHKITKRGQNVTFRCDPISEHNRLYWYRQTLGQGPEFLTYFQNEAQLEKSRLLSDRFSAERPKGSFSTLEIQRTEQGDSAMYLCASRTPSGSYDEQFFGPGTRLTVL.

V usage is TRBV4-3 and J usage is TRBJ1-4; the match to TRBD1 covers 7 bases. CDR1 is LGHNA, CDR2 YSLEER, per germline. The CDR3 runs to 17 residues. V lost 1 base to trimming and J lost 4 bases; unmatched junction nucleotides: 9. CDR3 residues: CASSQGRPGQLNEKLFF. In nucleotides, the CDR3 is TGCGCCAGCAGCCAAGGTCGTCCGGGACAGCTTAATGAAAAACTGTTTTTT.

The chain employs TRBV6-5 and TRBJ2-6; tentatively, D is TRBD1 (5 bases). Trimming removed 3 bases from V and 0 bases from J, with 15 bases in between. The germline V gene has CDR1 MNHEY and CDR2 SVGAGI. CDR3 length: 18 amino acids. CDR3 loop: CASSYFAGQTSGANVLTF. Here the CDR3 DNA reads TGTGCCAGCAGTTATTTTGCAGGACAAACCTCTGGGGCCAACGTCCTGACTTTC.

The chain is built from TRBV27 and TRBJ2-3; TRBD2 agrees at 8 bases. This CDR3 comprises 14 residues. Germline CDR1 reads MNHEY; CDR2 reads SMNVEV (reference sequence). After removal of 6 bases from V and 5 bases from J, the junction contained 7 bases not matched to a gene. The CDR3 loop reads CASSRRGGIDTQYF. The DNA for the CDR3 is TGTGCCAGCAGCCGCCGGGGGGGAATAGATACGCAGTATTTT.

This clonotype was found a few times. The chain is built from TRBV12-3 or TRBV12-4 and TRBJ1-1; D not resolved. The CDR3 sequence is 12 residues long. Between the trimmed V and J ends, which lost 5 bases and 6 bases, there was a span of 10 bases. DNA of the CDR3: TGTGCCAGCAGTCCAAGGGTCGCTGAAGCTTTCTTT. Translating it yields CASSPRVAEAFF.

The chain is built from TRBV7-9 and TRBJ1-2, with D perhaps matching TRBD1 (6 bases). Trimming shortened V by 5 bases and J by 4 bases, and 17 bases separated the two germline ends. CDR3 length: 15 amino acids. Per the germline V gene, CDR1 is SEHNR and CDR2 is FQNEAQ (reference sequence). CDR3 sequence (DNA): TGTGCCAGCAGCCCTAGCCAGTTACAGGGCTATGGCTACACCTTC. It translates to CASSPSQLQGYGYTF.

In its sample, this clonotype was seen a few times. This chain joins TRBV5-1 and TRBJ2-3; TRBD1 matches 11 bases. Germline V gene lookup returns CDR1 SGHRS and CDR2 YFSETQ. The V gene end was trimmed by 6 bases and the J gene end by 3 bases; junction bases not matched to a gene: 9. The CDR3 runs 16 residues. The CDR3 DNA sequence: TGCGCCAGCACCACTGGACAGGGGGCCCTAACAGATACGCAGTATTTT. Translating gives CASTTGQGALTDTQYF.

V gene TRBV21-1 combines with J gene TRBJ1-3; TRBD1 reflects the table's D call only, with no check against the DNA. TRBV21-1 is listed as a pseudogene. This CDR3 has 20 residues. Here the CDR3 reads CASSKVEPGQGVSSGNTIYF. The CDR3, as DNA: TGTGCCAGCAGCAAAGTCGAGCCGGGACAGGGGGTGTCCTCTGGAAACACCATATATTTT.

This clonotype appeared a single time. In DNA form, the CDR3 reads TGTGCCAGCAGCCCGATACAGGGATTCTCCTACAATGAGCAGTTCTTC. Amino acid sequence: CASSPIQGFSYNEQFF. This sequence joins TRBV7-9 and TRBJ2-1; tentatively, D is TRBD1 (6 bases). The ends were cut back, 5 bases at V and 0 bases at J, with 14 bases in the middle. CDR3 size: 16 residues. The V gene's germline CDR1 is SEHNR and CDR2 FQNEAQ (reference sequence).

The chain carries TRBV30 and TRBJ1-1; D is unclear. Germline values: CDR1 GTSNPN, CDR2 SVGIG (reference sequence). V lost 2 bases and J 2 bases, leaving 6 bases between the germline ends. The CDR3 spans 12 residues. The CDR3 sequence: CAWSWVNTEAFF. The CDR3 coding sequence is TGTGCCTGGAGTTGGGTCAACACTGAAGCTTTCTTT.

This clonotype has only a few counts. V is TRBV28 and J is TRBJ2-1; 7 nucleotides line up with TRBD2. Trimming removed 8 bases from V and 8 bases from J; junction bases left unmatched: 6. This CDR3 spans 12 amino acids. Germline V CDR1 and CDR2: MDHEN, SYDVKM. The CDR3 protein is CASWDYPHEQFF. For the CDR3, the DNA is TGTGCCAGCTGGGACTATCCCCATGAGCAGTTCTTC.

In its sample, this clonotype was seen a few times. The rearrangement joins TRBV4-3 to TRBJ1-6; 7 nucleotides agree with TRBD1. Germline CDR1 and CDR2: LGHNA and YSLEER. The CDR3 has 16 residues. J gave up 0 bases and V 3 bases, and 2 bases lay outside the gene matches. CDR3 region: CASSQGQSSYNSPLHF. In DNA, the CDR3 is TGCGCCAGCAGCCAGGGACAGAGCTCCTATAATTCACCCCTCCACTTT.

The chain recombines TRBV14 with TRBJ1-3; TRBD1 might be the D (5 bases). Germline V CDR1 and CDR2: SGHDN, FVKESK. The length of the CDR3 is 14 residues. Between the trimmed V and J ends, which lost 6 bases and 1 base, there was a span of 10 bases. The CDR3, as DNA: TGTGCCAGCAGGGCCACAGGTTCTGGAAACACCATATATTTT. Amino acid sequence: CASRATGSGNTIYF.

Of note for this clonotype: A much larger clone is a single base away; this may be a read error. The CDR3 end shows no conserved phenylalanine or tryptophan, and so a read error is likely. This chain joins TRBV5-1 and TRBJ2-7; D remains ambiguous. CDR3 length equals 11 residues. From germline, CDR1 is SGHRS and CDR2 YFSETQ. V was pared by 0 bases and J by 3 bases, with 1 base between. CDR3 protein: CASSLDYEQYS. The CDR3 bases are TGCGCCAGCAGCTTGGACTACGAGCAGTACTCC.

The gene calls are TRBV25-1 and TRBJ2-6, with D tentatively TRBD1 (6 bases). This CDR3 comprises 16 residues. Trimming stripped 6 bases from V and 0 bases from J, with 12 bases between. From germline, CDR1 is MGHDK and CDR2 SYGVNS. The CDR3 region is CASSGTTSSGANVLTF. The DNA of the CDR3 is TGTGCCAGCAGCGGGACAACGTCCTCTGGGGCCAACGTCCTGACTTTC.

The chain combines TRBV15 with TRBJ2-7; D is perhaps TRBD2 (6 bases). This CDR3 is built from 14 residues. Trimming left V 3 bases short and J 3 bases short, with 12 bases between. CDR1 and CDR2 from the germline V gene are LNHNV and YYDKDF (reference sequence). This CDR3 reads CATSRAREDYEQYF. The DNA of the CDR3 is TGTGCCACCAGCAGGGCCAGGGAGGACTACGAGCAGTACTTC.

The rearrangement links TRBV29-1 to TRBJ2-2, with 7 positions matching TRBD2. V shed 6 bases and J 3 bases; nucleotides not matched to a gene: 10. This CDR3 comprises 15 residues. Germline V gives CDR1 SQVTM, CDR2 ANQGSEA. As DNA, the CDR3 is TGCAGCGTCCAACGGCGGGAGCTTGACACCGGGGAGCTGTTTTTT. As protein: CSVQRRELDTGELFF.

The chain recombines TRBV29-1 with TRBJ1-1, with TRBD1 matching over 9 bases. Germline V gene sequence: CDR1 SQVTM, CDR2 ANQGSEA. V lost 7 bases to trimming and J lost 5 bases; unmatched junction nucleotides: 8. The CDR3 is 13 residues long. The CDR3 here is CSGQGVLGTEAFF. The DNA for the CDR3 is TGCAGCGGACAGGGGGTTCTCGGGACTGAAGCTTTCTTT.

The CDR3 is CASSQATGSYNEQFF. DNA for the CDR3: TGCGCCAGCAGCCAGGCTACCGGATCCTACAATGAGCAGTTCTTC. The chain is built from TRBV5-1 and TRBJ2-1; no reliable D call. The CDR3 is 15 amino acids. Trimming stripped 4 bases from V and 1 base from J, with 12 bases between. The germline CDR1 and CDR2 sequences are SGHRS and YFSETQ.

This clonotype was picked up a small number of times. The rearrangement links TRBV6-2 or TRBV6-3 to TRBJ2-2, with a possible D match to TRBD1 (6 bases). Trimming took off 6 bases at V and 2 bases at J, with 16 bases between the two ends. This CDR3 is 16 amino acids long. Germline loops: CDR1 MNHEY, CDR2 SVGEGT. This CDR3 reads CASRLPRTVNTGELFF. DNA for the CDR3: TGTGCCAGCAGGCTACCCAGGACAGTCAACACCGGGGAGCTGTTTTTT.

The chain uses TRBV15 and TRBJ2-3, with D perhaps being TRBD1 or TRBD2 (5 bases each). The V gene lost 3 bases and the J gene lost 7 bases, with 11 bases spanning the gap. This CDR3 has 13 residues. Germline V gives CDR1 LNHNV, CDR2 YYDKDF (reference sequence). The DNA for the CDR3 is TGTGCCACCAGCAGTGGCCGGGGACATACGCAGTATTTT. Residues: CATSSGRGHTQYF.

The genes are TRBV11-3 and TRBJ2-2; a weak D match, TRBD1 (6 bases). CDR3 size: 16 residues. Deletions cut 4 bases from V and 0 bases from J, with 12 bases between. CDR1 and CDR2 (germline): SGHNT, YENEEA. The DNA of the CDR3 is TGTGCCAGCAGCTCACCTTGGACAGCGAACACCGGGGAGCTGTTTTTT. Translation gives CASSSPWTANTGELFF. The full variable domain, in which reference TRBV11-3 and TRBJ2-2 provide the parts outside the CDR3, is EAGVVQSPRYKIIEKKQPVAFWCNPISGHNTLYWYLQNLGQGPELLIRYENEEAVDDSQLPKDRFSAERLKGVDSTLKIQPAELGDSAVYLCASSSPWTANTGELFFGEGSRLTVL.

The V call is TRBV10-3, the J call TRBJ2-3, with 9 bases that match TRBD2. Germline V gene sequence: CDR1 ENHRY, CDR2 SYGVKD. Trimming removed 6 bases from V and 3 bases from J; junction bases left unmatched: 7. This CDR3 has 15 residues. In DNA form, the CDR3 reads TGTGCCATCAGCCGGCGGGAGGGCCGGACAGATACGCAGTATTTT. Amino acids: CAISRREGRTDTQYF.

The CDR3 DNA reads TGTGCCAGCAGCTTAGGAGGGCAGGATCATCAGCCCCAGCATTTT. Translated: CASSLGGQDHQPQHF. The chain has TRBV7-6 and TRBJ1-5; the D is unclear. Germline V gives CDR1 SGHVS, CDR2 FNYEAQ. Trimming stripped 1 base from V and 5 bases from J, with 12 bases between. The CDR3 sequence is 15 residues long.

The chain combines TRBV9 with TRBJ2-1; tentative D call: TRBD1 (5 bases). V shed 0 bases and J shed 3 bases, with 13 bases lying between them. Germline V gene data show CDR1 as SGDLS and CDR2 as YYNGEE. This CDR3 contains 16 residues. This chain's CDR3 is CASSVATQGDYNEQFF. The CDR3 DNA follows: TGTGCCAGCAGCGTAGCTACGCAGGGCGACTACAATGAGCAGTTCTTC.

V is TRBV9 and J is TRBJ2-5, with no clear D. V lost 3 bases to trimming and J lost 0 bases, with 3 bases between them. The CDR3 covers 12 residues. Per germline, CDR1 SGDLS and CDR2 YYNGEE. In nucleotides, the CDR3 is TGTGCCAGCAGCGGGTACCAAGAGACCCAGTACTTC. The encoded protein is CASSGYQETQYF. Supplemented by reference TRBV9 and TRBJ2-5, the full variable domain reads DSGVTQTPKHLITATGQRVTLRCSPRSGDLSVYWYQQSLDQGLQFLIQYYNGEERAKGNILERFSAQQFPDLHSELNLSSLELGDSALYFCASSGYQETQYFGPGTRLLVL.

The table lists this clonotype with a few counts. CDR3 loop: CASSFSTGGAMNTEAFF. CDR3 nucleotides: TGCGCCAGCAGCTTTTCGACAGGGGGCGCGATGAACACTGAAGCTTTCTTT. The chain links TRBV5-1 to TRBJ1-1; 10 bases line up with TRBD1. CDR3 length: 17 amino acids. With 2 bases clipped from V and 0 bases from J, the junction kept 7 bases outside the gene matches. CDR1 is SGHRS, CDR2 YFSETQ, per germline.